The T cell receptor beta chain under discussion was sequenced for a study of T-cell reconstitution after alpha-beta-depleted transplantation in children. V lost 2 bases to trimming and J lost 5 bases, with 13 bases between them. The germline V gene has CDR1 LGHNA and CDR2 YNFKEQ. The CDR3 consists of 15 residues. As it was prepared, the TCRbeta library received unique molecular identifiers. TCRdb redid the calling of the PCR reads with MiXCR, one entry per CDR3 protein. Altogether 4,300 or so distinct CDR3 sequences are present, 9.5% to 15% being singletons, with the ten largest covering roughly 31%. In this sample, this clonotype turned up many times.

The origin of this receptor is a male patient between 2 and 10 years old who had a stem cell transplant for acute lymphoblastic leukemia, so the T cells may come from the graft donor. This sequence joins TRBV4-2 and TRBJ2-1; D call uncertain. Here the sequenced sample was PBMCs, mostly from graft donor cells, taken 60 days after TCRalphabeta/CD19-depleted stem cell transplant. The CDR3 loop reads CASSQSEVPNNEQFF. CDR3 sequence (DNA): TGTGCCAGCAGCCAATCGGAAGTACCTAACAATGAGCAGTTCTTC.